These 19 T cell receptor beta chains share one sample of origin, sequenced in a study of cytomegalovirus exposure and HLA in healthy donors. The PCR employed 60 Vbeta primers together with 13 Jbeta primers. Assay used: immunoSEQ multiplex PCR; TCRdb lists only in-frame clones, some missing. Altogether more than 100,000 clones are present, nearly 65% being singletons, with the ten largest covering approximately 9.1%. What was sequenced was PBMCs. These TCRs come from a man aged 40-55 years in good health and CMV-seropositive.

The J gene is TRBJ2-5, the V gene TRBV5-4, with D perhaps TRBD2 (6 bases). V dropped 1 base and J dropped 3 bases, with 10 bases sitting between them. Germline loops: CDR1 SGHNT, CDR2 YYREEE (reference sequence). This CDR3 is built from 14 residues. DNA for the CDR3: TGTGCCAGCAGCTTGACCGGGGGAGAAGAGACCCAGTACTTC. It codes for CASSLTGGEETQYF.

There are a few counts of this clone. The J gene is TRBJ2-3, the V gene TRBV14; D might be TRBD2 (5 bases). V was cut by 1 base and J by 3 bases, with 11 bases left in between. This CDR3 comprises 15 residues. CDR1 and CDR2 (germline): SGHDN, FVKESK. The CDR3 coding sequence is TGTGCCAGCAGCCAAGGGGCTAGCCCGACAGATACGCAGTATTTT. Protein sequence: CASSQGASPTDTQYF.

The chain recombines TRBV5-1 with TRBJ1-2; TRBD1 might be the D (5 bases). This CDR3 contains 15 residues. V dropped 3 bases and J dropped 8 bases, with 20 bases sitting between them. CDR1 and CDR2 from the germline V gene are SGHRS and YFSETQ. The DNA for the CDR3 is TGCGCCAGCAGCTCCTCGGCAGGGTCCGCTAGAGGCTACACCTTC. This translates into CASSSSAGSARGYTF.

This clone was counted a single time. The chain employs TRBV4-1 and TRBJ1-3; TRBD1 is a possible D gene (5 bases). CDR1 MGHRA and CDR2 YSYEKL come from the germline V gene. This CDR3 has 16 residues. Deletions cut 0 bases from V and 0 bases from J, with 9 bases between. This CDR3 is CASSQDSGLSGNTIYF. In DNA, the CDR3 is TGCGCCAGCAGCCAAGATTCAGGGCTCTCTGGAAACACCATATATTTT.

CDR3 nucleotides: TGCGCCAGGATTTCGGGACTAGCCTACGAGCAGTACTTC. Residues: CARISGLAYEQYF. The V call is TRBV10-1, the J call TRBJ2-7; 8 nucleotides match TRBD2. Germline V lookup: CDR1 WNHNN, CDR2 SYGVQD (reference sequence). The CDR3 consists of 13 residues. Germline trimming cut 9 bases from V and 2 bases from J; bases unmatched to any gene: 6.

As DNA, the CDR3 is TGCAGCGTTGAAGGCAGCTCAGACAGCCACTATGGCTACACCTTC. It codes for CSVEGSSDSHYGYTF. The chain joins TRBV29-1 to TRBJ1-2; D is perhaps TRBD1 (5 bases). Germline CDR1 SQVTM, CDR2 ANQGSEA. The CDR3 consists of 15 residues. V was shortened by 1 base and J by 3 bases, with 15 bases between the two germline ends. Complete variable domain (other parts from reference TRBV29-1 and TRBJ1-2): SAVISQKPSRDICQRGTSLTIQCQVDSQVTMMFWYRQQPGQSLTLIATANQGSEATYESGFVIDKFPISRPNLTFSTLTVSNMSPEDSSIYLCSVEGSSDSHYGYTFGSGTRLTVV.

The V call is TRBV5-4, the J call TRBJ2-7, with 11 bases that match TRBD1. Per germline, CDR1 SGHNT and CDR2 YYREEE (reference sequence). J gave up 7 bases and V 4 bases, and 4 bases lay outside the gene matches. The CDR3 spans 13 residues. In DNA, the CDR3 is TGTGCCAGCAGCCCCCGGGACAGGGGGGAGCAGTACTTC. Residues: CASSPRDRGEQYF.

The chain joins TRBV6-6 to TRBJ1-1; no firm D call. V lost 0 bases and J 0 bases, leaving 8 bases between the germline ends. The CDR3 runs 15 residues. Germline CDR1 MNHNY, CDR2 SVGAGI (reference sequence). The CDR3 DNA follows: TGTGCCAGCAGTTACTCGAATGTAGTGAACACTGAAGCTTTCTTT. It yields the protein CASSYSNVVNTEAFF.

This clone was found a few times. V usage is TRBV7-2 and J usage is TRBJ1-3; the D is unclear. The CDR3 consists of 15 residues. V lost 7 bases, J lost 0 bases, and 13 bases lay in between. In germline, CDR1 is SGHTA, CDR2 FQGNSA. The CDR3 DNA reads TGTGCCAGCACCAACGACTTGAGCTCTGGAAACACCATATATTTT. Protein sequence: CASTNDLSSGNTIYF.

The rearrangement joins TRBV18 to TRBJ1-4; the D is unclear. Germline V gene lookup returns CDR1 KGHSH and CDR2 LQKENI. The CDR3 sequence is 14 residues long. V shed 0 bases and J shed 6 bases, with 8 bases lying between them. The CDR3, as DNA: TGTGCCAGCTCACCACCGGGTGGAGATGAAAAACTGTTTTTT. Translation gives CASSPPGGDEKLFF.

The gene calls are TRBV2 and TRBJ2-4; D possibly corresponds to TRBD1 (6 bases). The V gene lost 8 bases and the J gene lost 6 bases, with 14 bases spanning the gap. Germline lookup yields CDR1 SNHLY and CDR2 FYNNEI. This CDR3 contains 13 residues. The CDR3 loop reads CASRAGATNIQYF. The CDR3 nucleotides are TGTGCCAGCCGAGCAGGGGCAACAAACATTCAGTACTTC.

J is TRBJ1-2 and V is TRBV5-1; TRBD1 aligns across 7 bases. This CDR3 is built from 15 residues. In germline, CDR1 is SGHRS, CDR2 YFSETQ. V shed 2 bases, J shed 2 bases, and the junction held 6 bases outside the gene matches. For the CDR3, the DNA is TGCGCCAGCAGCTTACAGGGGTCGTTCAACTATGGCTACACCTTC. It translates to CASSLQGSFNYGYTF.

The chain links TRBV11-1 to TRBJ2-7; TRBD2 agrees at 11 bases. CDR1 is SGHAT and CDR2 is FQDESV in the germline V gene (reference sequence). The CDR3 sequence is 16 residues long. J gave up 4 bases and V 1 base, and 6 bases lay outside the gene matches. The CDR3 nucleotides read TGTGCCAGCAGCTTAGGCGGGACTAGCGGAAATTACGAGCAGTACTTC. Residues: CASSLGGTSGNYEQYF.

V usage is TRBV7-9 and J usage is TRBJ2-3, with a possible D match to TRBD1 (5 bases). Trimming shortened V by 7 bases and J by 6 bases, and 11 bases separated the two germline ends. The germline CDR1 and CDR2 sequences are SEHNR and FQNEAQ (reference sequence). The length of the CDR3 is 12 residues. In DNA, the CDR3 is TGTGCCAGCACCCTAAAGGGGGATACGCAGTATTTT. Translating it yields CASTLKGDTQYF.

This clone was detected only a few times. The chain combines TRBV5-5 with TRBJ2-1; D is possibly TRBD2 (6 bases). Trimming took 0 bases from V and 2 from J, leaving 12 bases between them. This CDR3 region has 16 residues. Germline V gene data show CDR1 as SGHKS and CDR2 as YYEKEE (reference sequence). The CDR3 coding sequence is TGTGCCAGCAGCTTGGGGGAGGCCGCACCCTACAATGAGCAGTTCTTC. Encoded protein: CASSLGEAAPYNEQFF.

The CDR3, as DNA: TGTGCCAGCAGCTTGAAAAGACTAGCGATCCGCACAGATACGCAGTATTTT. It is translated as CASSLKRLAIRTDTQYF. The chain has TRBV5-4 and TRBJ2-3; 8 bases are shared with TRBD2. The germline gives CDR1 SGHNT, CDR2 YYREEE (reference sequence). CDR3 length: 17 amino acids. V shed 1 base and J 1 base; nucleotides not matched to a gene: 8.

This clone was observed once. The chain couples TRBV15 to TRBJ2-7; the match to TRBD2 covers 12 bases. Looked up from germline, CDR1 is LNHNV and CDR2 is YYDKDF (reference sequence). The CDR3 is made up of 15 amino acids. The V gene end was trimmed by 5 bases and the J gene end by 4 bases; junction bases not matched to a gene: 6. The CDR3 loop is CATSLLAGGTYEQYF. DNA for the CDR3: TGTGCCACCAGCCTACTAGCGGGGGGCACATACGAGCAGTACTTC.

The chain is built from TRBV7-3 and TRBJ2-2; 8 nucleotides agree with TRBD1. The germline CDR1 and CDR2 sequences are SGHTA and FQGTGA. The CDR3 loop spans 14 amino acids. Germline trimming cut 8 bases from V and 2 bases from J; bases unmatched to any gene: 4. The CDR3 coding sequence is TGTGCCAGCTCCACAGGGGGAAACACCGGGGAGCTGTTTTTT. It encodes CASSTGGNTGELFF.

V is TRBV7-9 and J is TRBJ2-4; 7 bases match TRBD1. The length of the CDR3 is 16 residues. Germline V lookup: CDR1 SEHNR, CDR2 FQNEAQ (reference sequence). V dropped 3 bases and J dropped 0; count of bases not matched to a gene: 5. CDR3 in amino acids: CASSLGQILAKNIQYF. CDR3 coding DNA: TGTGCCAGCAGCTTGGGACAGATACTAGCCAAAAACATTCAGTACTTC.